What follows are 12 T cell receptor beta chains derived from one specimen sequenced in a study of T cell responses to AZD1222 COVID-19 vaccine. The table came from immunoSEQ multiplex PCR; TCRdb's copy has only in-frame clones and leaves some out. Of over 100,000 clones listed, over 80% are singletons. Sample: peripheral blood, taken on day 0 of AZD1222 vaccination. These receptors were collected from an adult in good health.

This clone came up a few times. V is TRBV7-8 and J is TRBJ2-7; 9 positions match TRBD1. Unmatched junction bases numbered 6, after V lost 3 bases and J lost 0 bases. There are 16 residues in the CDR3. In germline, CDR1 is SGHVS, CDR2 FQNEAQ. DNA for the CDR3: TGTGCCAGCAGCTTTAGACCGGGACAGGGCTCCTACGAGCAGTACTTC. It yields the protein CASSFRPGQGSYEQYF.

Regarding this clone: This same CDR3 is encoded by further DNA sequences in the sample. The chain employs TRBV9 and TRBJ2-7; D might be TRBD1 (5 bases). This CDR3 has 14 amino acids. Trimming took off 0 bases at V and 3 bases at J, with 10 bases between the two ends. The germline V gene has CDR1 SGDLS and CDR2 YYNGEE. The CDR3 loop reads CASSVGQGIYEQYF. The CDR3 DNA sequence: TGTGCCAGCAGCGTAGGCCAGGGAATCTACGAGCAGTACTTC.

The rearrangement joins TRBV12-3 or TRBV12-4 to TRBJ1-1, with D unclear. V shed 6 bases and J shed 2 bases, with 10 bases lying between them. The CDR3 length is 13 residues. The CDR3 region has the DNA TGTGCCAGCAGCAACGGTCTAAACACTGAAGCTTTCTTT. It yields the protein CASSNGLNTEAFF.

This chain joins TRBV27 and TRBJ2-5; D gene ambiguous. Germline assignment: CDR1 MNHEY and CDR2 SMNVEV (reference sequence). The CDR3 extends over 13 amino acids. Deletions cut 5 bases from V and 5 bases from J, with 12 bases between. CDR3 DNA sequence: TGTGCCAGCAGTAAGAGACTGGGGGAGACCCAGTACTTC. It encodes CASSKRLGETQYF.

This clone was counted only a few times. This sequence joins TRBV9 and TRBJ1-3; D may be TRBD1 (5 bases). Germline CDR1 reads SGDLS; CDR2 reads YYNGEE. Trimming stripped 4 bases from V and 8 bases from J, with 16 bases between. The CDR3 runs 14 residues. This CDR3 reads CASSPVQGGHTIYF. The CDR3, as DNA: TGTGCCAGCAGCCCTGTCCAGGGAGGGCACACCATATATTTT.

In its sample, this clone was seen many times. The genes are TRBV6-1 and TRBJ2-7, with TRBD1 matching over 8 bases. V shed 3 bases, J shed 5 bases, and the junction held 6 bases outside the gene matches. The CDR3 sequence is 14 residues long. The germline V gene encodes CDR1 MNHNS and CDR2 SASEGT. CDR3 in DNA: TGTGCCAGCAGTGATAACCCGGACAGGGACGAGCAGTACTTC. It is translated as CASSDNPDRDEQYF.

J is TRBJ2-7 and V is TRBV6-5; D is ambiguous. Germline loops: CDR1 MNHEY, CDR2 SVGAGI. Trimming cost V 4 bases and J 2 bases, with 9 bases left between them. This CDR3 contains 13 residues. This CDR3 is CASSSQDPYEQYF. The CDR3, as DNA: TGTGCCAGCAGTTCCCAAGACCCCTACGAGCAGTACTTC.

This clone appeared a few times. This chain joins TRBV7-8 and TRBJ2-3; 8 bases line up with TRBD2. V shed 1 base, J shed 2 bases, and the junction held 8 bases outside the gene matches. Per germline, CDR1 SGHVS and CDR2 FQNEAQ. The CDR3 covers 17 residues. CDR3 DNA: TGTGCCAGCAGCTTAGGTTCCCGGACTAGCTTCACAGATACGCAGTATTTT. Translation gives CASSLGSRTSFTDTQYF.

The gene calls are TRBV20-1 and TRBJ1-2; no firm D call. Trimming pared 6 bases from V and 3 bases from J, leaving 8 bases between. Germline V CDR1 and CDR2: DFQATT, SNEGSKA (reference sequence). The CDR3 runs 11 residues. CDR3 DNA sequence: TGCAGTGCGCGAGTTGACTATGGCTACACCTTC. This sequence encodes CSARVDYGYTF.

This chain uses TRBV5-1 with TRBJ2-7; 8 bases are shared with TRBD1. The CDR3 has 13 amino acids. CDR1 is SGHRS and CDR2 is YFSETQ in the germline V gene. After removal of 1 base from V and 5 bases from J, the junction contained 2 bases not matched to a gene. The CDR3 sequence is CASSLNRGDEQYF. CDR3 sequence (DNA): TGCGCCAGCAGCTTGAACAGGGGGGACGAGCAGTACTTC.

The chain employs TRBV28 and TRBJ1-2, with D possibly being TRBD1 (5 bases). V lost 10 bases, J lost 6 bases, and 15 bases lay in between. This CDR3 is 12 amino acids long. Germline CDR1 reads MDHEN; CDR2 reads SYDVKM. CDR3 loop: CATLTVPNGYTF. The CDR3 nucleotides are TGTGCCACTTTGACAGTCCCGAATGGCTACACCTTC.

The chain couples TRBV4-1 to TRBJ2-2; D assignment may be TRBD1 or TRBD2 (5 bases each). This CDR3 is built from 12 residues. Trimming took off 8 bases at V and 5 bases at J, with 9 bases between the two ends. Germline CDR1 and CDR2: MGHRA and YSYEKL. The CDR3 sequence: CASLGGTGELFF. In nucleotides, the CDR3 is TGCGCCAGCCTTGGGGGAACCGGGGAGCTGTTTTTT.